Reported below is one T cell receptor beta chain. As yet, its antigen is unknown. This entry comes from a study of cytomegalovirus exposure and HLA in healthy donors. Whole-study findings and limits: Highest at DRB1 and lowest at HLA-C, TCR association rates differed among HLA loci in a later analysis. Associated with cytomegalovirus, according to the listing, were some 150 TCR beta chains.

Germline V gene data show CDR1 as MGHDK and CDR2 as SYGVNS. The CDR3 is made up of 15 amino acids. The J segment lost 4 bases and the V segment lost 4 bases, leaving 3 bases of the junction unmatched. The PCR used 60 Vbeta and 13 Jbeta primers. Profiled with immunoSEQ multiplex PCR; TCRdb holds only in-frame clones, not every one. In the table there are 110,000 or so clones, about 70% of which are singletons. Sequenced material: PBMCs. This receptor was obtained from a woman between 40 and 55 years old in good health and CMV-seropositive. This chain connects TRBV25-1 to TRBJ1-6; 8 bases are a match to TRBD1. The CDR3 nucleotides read TGTGCCAGCAGTGCAGGGGGCCAATATAATTCACCCCTCCACTTT. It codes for CASSAGGQYNSPLHF.